What follows are 15 T cell receptor beta chains derived from one specimen sequenced in a study of T cell repertoires in cytomegalovirus infection. No antigens are known for them. TCRdb reprocessed the reads with MiXCR, giving one entry per CDR3 protein. Found here are fewer than 850,000 distinct CDR3 sequences, roughly 28% of them singletons; the top ten hold around 13%. The sample here was cultured CD8+ T cells from PBMCs, taken from culture after CMV antigen stimulation. All receptors derive from a human donor in good health (CMV status not recorded). Some clones in this sample may be carry-over from other donors' samples.

The table lists this clonotype with a few counts. The CDR3 region is CASRDRFTGYTF. The DNA for the CDR3 is TGTGCCAGCAGGGATAGATTTACAGGCTACACCTTC. The rearrangement links TRBV7-9 to TRBJ1-2; D is uncertain. CDR1 and CDR2 (germline): SEHNR, FQNEAQ (reference sequence). Trimming shortened V by 6 bases and J by 8 bases, and 13 bases separated the two germline ends. CDR3 length: 12 amino acids.

The chain recombines TRBV12-3 or TRBV12-4 with TRBJ2-7; 8 bases align to TRBD2. With V trimmed by 6 bases and J by 7 bases, 5 bases remained unmatched. The CDR3 is 12 amino acids. CDR3 DNA: TGTGCCAGCAGCCCGGGAGGGCTAGAGCAGTACGTC. Protein sequence: CASSPGGLEQYV.

The rearrangement uses TRBV19 and TRBJ2-1; 9 nucleotides align to TRBD2. Germline V gene data show CDR1 as LNHDA and CDR2 as SQIVND (reference sequence). The CDR3 loop spans 20 amino acids. V shed 3 bases, J shed 1 base, and the junction held 16 bases outside the gene matches. The CDR3 DNA reads TGTGCCAGTAGTATTCGGGGCTTGGCGGGGGGGCGGTTGTCCTACAATGAGCAGTTCTTC. It specifies CASSIRGLAGGRLSYNEQFF.

This chain joins TRBV24-1 and TRBJ1-5, with TRBD1 identical over 12 bases. Losses at the gene ends were 7 bases for V and 5 bases for J; bases not matched to a gene: 11. The germline V gene encodes CDR1 KGHDR and CDR2 SFDVKD. The CDR3 spans 17 residues. CDR3 region: CATSPGTGGPRDQPQHF. In nucleotides, the CDR3 is TGTGCCACCAGCCCCGGGACAGGGGGCCCCAGGGATCAGCCCCAGCATTTT.

V and J are TRBV20-1 and TRBJ2-4; 11 nucleotides match TRBD2. CDR3 length equals 13 residues. CDR1 is DFQATT, CDR2 SNEGSKA, per germline (reference sequence). V dropped 7 bases and J dropped 2; count of bases not matched to a gene: 1. The CDR3 coding sequence is TGCAGTGGACTAGCGGGGTCCAAAAACATTCAGTACTTC. Encoded protein: CSGLAGSKNIQYF.

This clonotype was observed at least ten times. This chain uses TRBV4-2 with TRBJ1-6, with D unresolved. There are 13 residues in the CDR3. Germline CDR1 is LGHNA and CDR2 is YNFKEQ. Trimming shortened V by 1 base and J by 10 bases, and 8 bases separated the two germline ends. CDR3 protein: CASSQGASSPLHF. For the CDR3, the DNA is TGTGCCAGCAGCCAAGGGGCGAGCTCACCCCTCCACTTT.

This clonotype was observed a handful of times. The chain links TRBV4-1 to TRBJ1-1; unclear D gene. This CDR3 is 13 amino acids long. CDR1 MGHRA and CDR2 YSYEKL come from the germline V gene. V gave up 11 bases and J gave up 2 bases, with 15 bases separating them. CDR3 sequence reads: CAATTAGNTEAFF. The CDR3 DNA follows: TGCGCCGCGACTACAGCCGGAAACACTGAAGCTTTCTTT.

This clonotype has just a few counts. The chain uses TRBV12-3 or TRBV12-4 and TRBJ1-2; 7 bases match TRBD1. The junction had 7 bases not matched to a gene; V was cut back by 5 bases and J by 7 bases. CDR3 length equals 13 residues. CDR3 sequence: CASSPTGLGGYTF. As DNA, the CDR3 is TGTGCCAGCAGTCCGACAGGGTTGGGTGGCTACACCTTC.

This chain links TRBV7-8 with TRBJ2-7; TRBD1 might be the D (6 bases). Germline V lookup: CDR1 SGHVS, CDR2 FQNEAQ. CDR3 length: 14 residues. V lost 4 bases and J 3 bases, leaving 13 bases between the germline ends. The CDR3 sequence is CASSSTGHYYEQYV. As DNA, the CDR3 is TGTGCCAGCAGCTCGACGGGACATTACTACGAGCAGTACGTC.

V gene TRBV12-3 or TRBV12-4 combines with J gene TRBJ2-2; 7 positions match TRBD2. The J segment lost 0 bases and the V segment lost 7 bases, leaving 8 bases of the junction unmatched. The CDR3 runs 16 residues. The CDR3 sequence: CASTSLRGANTGELFF. In DNA, the CDR3 is TGTGCCAGCACCTCCCTCCGGGGGGCGAACACCGGGGAGCTGTTTTTT.

This clonotype was detected only a few times. The chain recombines TRBV27 with TRBJ1-5; TRBD1 might be the D (5 bases). V lost 0 bases, J lost 7 bases, and 13 bases lay in between. The CDR3 totals 15 residues. Germline assignment: CDR1 MNHEY and CDR2 SMNVEV (reference sequence). The CDR3 region has the DNA TGTGCCAGCAGTTTATCGGCGGGGCCCGGACAGCCCCAGCATTTT. Protein product: CASSLSAGPGQPQHF.

The genes are TRBV27 and TRBJ2-5; D is unclear. V was shortened by 1 base and J by 4 bases, with 7 bases between the two germline ends. The CDR3 is 13 residues long. Germline V gene lookup returns CDR1 MNHEY and CDR2 SMNVEV (reference sequence). Here the CDR3 reads CASSLLDGETQYF. DNA of the CDR3: TGTGCCAGCAGTTTATTGGATGGAGAGACCCAGTACTTC.

This clonotype has a count of ten or more. The J gene is TRBJ1-3, the V gene TRBV7-2, with D hard to call. CDR3 size: 15 residues. V was cut by 3 bases and J by 2 bases, with 11 bases left in between. From germline, CDR1 is SGHTA and CDR2 FQGNSA. The DNA for the CDR3 is TGTGCCAGCAGCTTTGTTGGGCAGGCTGGAAACACCATATATTTT. This sequence encodes CASSFVGQAGNTIYF.

The chain carries TRBV19 and TRBJ2-1; D perhaps matches TRBD2 (7 bases). Germline CDR1 and CDR2: LNHDA and SQIVND (reference sequence). This CDR3 contains 14 residues. The ends were cut back, 7 bases at V and 2 bases at J, with 12 bases in the middle. The CDR3: CASIGGGAYNEQFF. The CDR3, as DNA: TGTGCCAGTATAGGGGGGGGGGCCTACAATGAGCAGTTCTTC.

The gene calls are TRBV20-1 and TRBJ2-5; D remains unclear. The length of the CDR3 is 13 residues. The germline V and J ends were trimmed by 3 bases and 5 bases, with 13 bases remaining between them. CDR1 is DFQATT and CDR2 is SNEGSKA in the germline V gene (reference sequence). Here the CDR3 DNA reads TGCAGTGCTAGTGGTGGGAATATGGAGACCCAGTACTTC. Residues: CSASGGNMETQYF.